This record concerns one T cell receptor (beta chain) sequence. What it binds is unknown. This record belongs to a study of cytomegalovirus exposure and HLA in healthy donors. Study information: HLA-typed donors were the source of around 85 million unique TCRs held in an early data release.

Looked up from germline, CDR1 is KGHSH and CDR2 is LQKENI. This CDR3 has 16 residues. V gave up 0 bases and J gave up 5 bases; unmatched junction bases: 3. General study points: A prior analysis recorded that most TCR beta V segments were productive about 87% or about 30% of the time. Accurate HLA-A and HLA-B prediction from TCR beta sequences was reported for most subjects. Fewer N-insertions (relative to the roughly 670-donor mean) were reportedly seen in an Asian-associated ancestry cluster in a later analysis.

It was with 60 Vbeta and 13 Jbeta primers that the PCR ran. Assay used: immunoSEQ multiplex PCR; TCRdb lists only in-frame clones, some missing. In the table there are over 150,000 clones, more than 60% of which are singletons. Sequencing input: PBMCs. The source is a woman between 35 and 50 years old in good health and CMV-seronegative. The chain employs TRBV18 and TRBJ1-5, with 11 bases that match TRBD1. DNA of the CDR3: TGTGCCAGCTCACCACCCGGACAGGGGGCGTATCAGCCCCAGCATTTT. Its translation: CASSPPGQGAYQPQHF.